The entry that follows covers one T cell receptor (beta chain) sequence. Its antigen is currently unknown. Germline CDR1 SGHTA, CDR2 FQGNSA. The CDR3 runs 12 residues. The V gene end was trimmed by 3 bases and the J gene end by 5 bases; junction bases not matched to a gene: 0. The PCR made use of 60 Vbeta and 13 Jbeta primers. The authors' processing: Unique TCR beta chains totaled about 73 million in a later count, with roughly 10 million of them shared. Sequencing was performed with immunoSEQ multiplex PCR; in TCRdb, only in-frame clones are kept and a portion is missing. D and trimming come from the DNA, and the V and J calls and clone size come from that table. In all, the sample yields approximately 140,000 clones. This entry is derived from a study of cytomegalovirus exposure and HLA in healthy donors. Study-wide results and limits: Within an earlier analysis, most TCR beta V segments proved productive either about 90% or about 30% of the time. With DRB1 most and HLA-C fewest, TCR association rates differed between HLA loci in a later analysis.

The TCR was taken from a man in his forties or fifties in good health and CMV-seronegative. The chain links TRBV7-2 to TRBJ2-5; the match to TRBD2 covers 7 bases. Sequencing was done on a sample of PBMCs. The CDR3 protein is CASSFGRETQYF. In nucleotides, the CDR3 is TGTGCCAGCAGCTTCGGGAGGGAGACCCAGTACTTC.